One sample yielded the 9 T cell receptor beta chains listed below, sequenced in a study of response to subunit inactivated influenza vaccine. TCRdb used MiXCR to reprocess the RT-PCR reads, holding one entry per CDR3 protein. Of some 640,000 distinct CDR3 sequences listed, approximately 15% were seen once; the top ten hold less than 9%. This sample comprised PBMCs from blood, obtained 14 to 15 days before vaccination. All receptors derive from a man in his fifties or sixties who received an inactivated influenza vaccine.

This clonotype turned up a few times. This chain links TRBV6-5 with TRBJ2-7; tentative D call: TRBD2 (6 bases). Trimming stripped 2 bases from V and 2 bases from J, with 10 bases between. The CDR3 has 14 amino acids. Germline CDR1 reads MNHEY; CDR2 reads SVGAGI. The DNA for the CDR3 is TGTGCCAGCAGTTACGGAGGGAGGCCCTACGAGCAGTACTTC. It translates to CASSYGGRPYEQYF.

This clonotype was seen more than once but under ten times. The rearrangement joins TRBV3-1 to TRBJ1-4; maybe TRBD1 (5 bases). CDR1 LGHDT and CDR2 YNNKEL come from the germline V gene (reference sequence). The CDR3 consists of 16 residues. V gave up 0 bases and J gave up 8 bases, with 16 bases separating them. DNA of the CDR3: TGTGCCAGCAGCCAAGAGCAGGGAGTATTAGGAGAAAAACTGTTTTTT. This codes for CASSQEQGVLGEKLFF.

This clonotype was picked up a small number of times. The rearrangement links TRBV10-3 to TRBJ2-2, with D tentatively TRBD2 (5 bases). This CDR3 is built from 14 residues. V gave up 10 bases and J gave up 6 bases, with 18 bases separating them. Germline CDR1 ENHRY, CDR2 SYGVKD. This chain's CDR3 is CATVEDWPPGELFF. The DNA for the CDR3 is TGTGCCACCGTCGAGGACTGGCCCCCCGGGGAGCTGTTTTTT.

The chain links TRBV9 to TRBJ2-1; possibly TRBD2 for D (6 bases). CDR3 size: 15 residues. CDR1 and CDR2 from the germline V gene are SGDLS and YYNGEE. V was clipped by 3 bases and J by 0 bases, with 10 bases between them. The CDR3 protein is CASSEAGSSYNEQFF. Here the CDR3 DNA reads TGTGCCAGCAGCGAAGCCGGGAGCTCCTACAATGAGCAGTTCTTC.

The chain employs TRBV7-2 and TRBJ2-7, with 8 positions matching TRBD1. Germline V CDR1 and CDR2: SGHTA, FQGNSA. The length of the CDR3 is 15 residues. The trim removed 1 base at V and 4 bases at J, leaving 6 bases unmatched. The CDR3 here is CASSLVVTGAYEQYF. CDR3 nucleotide sequence: TGTGCCAGCAGCTTAGTCGTGACAGGGGCTTACGAGCAGTACTTC.

This clonotype turned up a few times. The rearrangement joins TRBV20-1 to TRBJ2-5, with D possibly being TRBD2 (5 bases). This CDR3 has 14 residues. V was cut by 2 bases and J by 4 bases, with 14 bases left in between. Germline-derived CDR1 and CDR2 are DFQATT and SNEGSKA (reference sequence). This chain's CDR3 is CSARNSGVRETQYF. The DNA of the CDR3 is TGCAGTGCTAGAAATTCCGGGGTCCGAGAGACCCAGTACTTC.

Notes on this clonotype: It is unclear where the CDR3 begins or ends on the DNA, so no DNA is shown, and the CDR3 is as TCRdb lists it. The V call is TRBV28, the J call TRBJ1-3; the tabulated D call, TRBD1, remains unverified against the DNA. Looked up from germline, CDR1 is MDHEN and CDR2 is SYDVKM. Termini included, the CDR3 measures 18 amino acids. CDR3 in amino acids: CASSILGHIGASGNTIYF.

This clonotype was counted between two and nine times. J is TRBJ2-6 and V is TRBV5-1, with 11 bases fitting TRBD2. The CDR3 runs to 16 residues. Per germline, CDR1 SGHRS and CDR2 YFSETQ. The V segment lost 4 bases and the J segment 2 bases; nucleotides outside the gene matches: 2. The CDR3 bases are TGCGCCAGCAGCATAGCGGGAGGGGCTGGGGCCAACGTCCTGACTTTC. Residues: CASSIAGGAGANVLTF.

V is TRBV7-2 and J is TRBJ2-3; D tentatively fits TRBD1 or TRBD2 (6 bases each). The CDR3 runs to 14 residues. CDR1 is SGHTA, CDR2 FQGNSA, per germline. Trimming removed 7 bases from V and 3 bases from J, with 14 bases in between. CDR3 sequence: CASKLGGPTDTQYF. The CDR3 DNA follows: TGTGCCAGCAAATTGGGGGGCCCAACAGATACGCAGTATTTT.